These T cell receptor beta chains were read from a single sample in a study of shared clonotypes between healthy human individuals. Sequencing was performed with immunoSEQ multiplex PCR; in TCRdb, only in-frame clones are kept and a portion is missing. The sample consists of around 2.3 million clones, more than 90% of them appearing once. The sample was naive CD4+ T cells sorted from blood. Receptor source: a man between 18 and 35 years old in good health. CDR3s include the opening cysteine and the closing phenylalanine or tryptophan. The D gene is left open where the match is weak. Where a row states a size, it is once, few, many or the class of an expanded clone; other rows omit it.

J	D	V	size	CDR3	DNA
TRBJ2-5	TRBD2	TRBV2	-	CASSEISGGQETQYF	TGTGCCAGCAGTGAAATTAGCGGGGGGCAAGAGACCCAGTACTTC
TRBJ1-2	TRBD1	TRBV6-1	-	CASSPGTGALGIAF	TGTGCCAGCAGTCCCGGGACAGGGGCTCTTGGGATTGCCTTC
TRBJ2-7	-	TRBV5-4	-	CASSLDQLEQYF	TGTGCCAGCAGCTTGGATCAGTTGGAGCAGTACTTC
TRBJ1-1	-	TRBV28	once	CASSLNQVNTEAFF	TGTGCCAGCAGTTTAAATCAGGTGAACACTGAAGCTTTCTTT
TRBJ2-7	-	TRBV9	once	CASSVATGGEQYF	TGTGCCAGCAGCGTAGCTACCGGGGGTGAGCAGTACTTC
TRBJ1-2	-	TRBV5-5	-	CASSLERGTYGYTF	TGTGCCAGCAGCTTGGAGAGGGGCACCTATGGCTACACCTTC
TRBJ2-1	TRBD1	TRBV10-1	-	CASSEQGSSYNEQFF	TGCGCCAGCAGTGAACAGGGGAGCTCCTACAATGAGCAGTTCTTC
TRBJ1-2	-	TRBV28	-	CASSLNGKGGNYGYTF	TGTGCCAGCAGTCTTAACGGGAAGGGGGGTAACTATGGCTACACCTTC
TRBJ2-5	-	TRBV7-6	-	CASSLATGTKETQYF	TGTGCCAGCAGCCTAGCCACCGGGACAAAGGAGACCCAGTACTTC
TRBJ1-6	-	TRBV5-4	-	CASALGGYNSPLHF	TGTGCCAGCGCCCTCGGGGGTTATAATTCACCCCTCCACTTT
TRBJ2-1	-	TRBV2	-	CASSEDRANEQFF	TGTGCCAGCAGTGAAGACAGGGCCAATGAGCAGTTCTTC
TRBJ2-3	TRBD2	TRBV9	once	CASNIPVAGASDTQYF	TGTGCCAGCAATATTCCGGTAGCGGGAGCCTCAGATACGCAGTATTTT
TRBJ1-2	-	TRBV7-2	-	CASSLWQGFNYGYTF	TGTGCCAGCAGCTTATGGCAGGGATTTAACTATGGCTACACCTTC
TRBJ2-7	-	TRBV7-9	-	CASSLGGDRYEQYF	TGTGCCAGCAGCTTAGGGGGGGATCGCTACGAGCAGTACTTC
TRBJ2-1	-	TRBV2	-	CASRRESMNEQFF	TGTGCCAGCAGAAGGGAGTCGATGAATGAGCAGTTCTTC
TRBJ1-2	-	TRBV4-1	-	CASSQDPGQTEVGYGYTF	TGCGCCAGCAGCCAAGATCCAGGACAGACAGAAGTAGGCTATGGCTACACCTTC
TRBJ2-3	-	TRBV5-1	-	CASSVQRAGSTDTQYF	TGCGCCAGCAGCGTCCAACGGGCGGGCAGCACAGATACGCAGTATTTT
TRBJ2-1	TRBD2	TRBV28	-	CASSVLAGASSYNEQFF	TGTGCCAGCAGTGTATTAGCGGGGGCTAGCTCCTACAATGAGCAGTTCTTC
TRBJ2-7	-	TRBV30	-	CAWGTLPYEQYF	TGTGCCTGGGGGACACTTCCCTACGAGCAGTACTTC
TRBJ2-7	TRBD1	TRBV5-1	few	CASSPGQGSYEQYF	TGCGCCAGCAGCCCGGGACAGGGCTCCTACGAGCAGTACTTC
TRBJ2-7	-	TRBV28	-	CASSLSRRPAYEQYF	TGTGCCAGCAGTTTAAGTAGGCGGCCCGCCTACGAGCAGTACTTC
TRBJ1-2	TRBD1	TRBV6-5	-	CASSRQGSYGYTF	TGTGCCAGCAGTCGACAGGGGTCCTATGGCTACACCTTC
TRBJ2-7	TRBD2	TRBV5-6	-	CASSPYGSGRALQGREQYF	TGTGCCAGCAGCCCCTACGGTAGCGGGAGGGCCCTCCAAGGTCGCGAGCAGTACTTC
TRBJ2-3	-	TRBV19	-	CASSNPGVTDTQYF	TGTGCCAGTAGTAACCCGGGGGTCACAGATACGCAGTATTTT
TRBJ2-3	-	TRBV7-2	-	CASSLSGLTDTQYF	TGTGCCAGCAGCTTGTCAGGCCTCACAGATACGCAGTATTTT
TRBJ2-2	-	TRBV2	once	CASSEIGNRITGELFF	TGTGCCAGCAGTGAAATAGGGAATAGGATCACCGGGGAGCTGTTTTTT
TRBJ2-3	-	TRBV1	-	CTSIKSSTDTQYF	TGCACCAGCATAAAGTCTAGCACAGATACGCAGTATTTT
TRBJ1-2	-	TRBV18	-	CASSPVPLDGYTF	TGTGCCAGCTCACCTGTTCCATTGGATGGCTACACCTTC
TRBJ2-5	TRBD1	TRBV5-1	-	CASSIGQGSETQYF	TGCGCCAGCAGCATAGGACAGGGGAGCGAGACCCAGTACTTC
TRBJ2-1	TRBD1	TRBV5-6	-	CASSRRQGSYNEQFF	TGTGCCAGCAGCCGCCGACAGGGTTCCTACAATGAGCAGTTCTTC
TRBJ1-2	-	TRBV5-1	-	CASSLEQPGGYTF	TGCGCCAGCAGCTTGGAGCAGCCCGGAGGCTACACCTTC
TRBJ1-6	-	TRBV5-5	-	CASSQYNSPLHF	TGTGCCAGCAGCCAGTATAATTCACCCCTCCACTTT
TRBJ1-4	-	TRBV10-3	once	CAISESGTNEKLFF	TGTGCCATCAGTGAGTCCGGGACTAATGAAAAACTGTTTTTT
TRBJ1-5	-	TRBV7-2	-	CASSLGAYSNQPQHF	TGTGCCAGCAGCTTAGGAGCTTATAGCAATCAGCCCCAGCATTTT
TRBJ1-5	-	TRBV5-1	-	CASSSDHNQPQHF	TGCGCCAGCAGCTCGGATCACAATCAGCCCCAGCATTTT
TRBJ2-5	-	TRBV30	-	CAWSVPNKETQYF	TGTGCCTGGAGTGTACCCAATAAAGAGACCCAGTACTTC
TRBJ2-6	-	TRBV7-2	-	CASSIKGDALAGANVLTF	TGTGCCAGCAGCATCAAAGGGGACGCCCTAGCTGGGGCCAACGTCCTGACTTTC
TRBJ1-2	-	TRBV18	-	CASSPLTSREHGYTF	TGTGCCAGCTCACCGCTAACGTCCAGGGAACATGGCTACACCTTC
TRBJ2-2	-	TRBV4-3	-	CASSQVLAYTGELFF	TGCGCCAGCAGCCAAGTCCTAGCGTACACCGGGGAGCTGTTTTTT
TRBJ2-3	-	TRBV6-5	-	CASSRGGSTDTQYF	TGTGCCAGCAGTAGGGGGGGTAGCACAGATACGCAGTATTTT
TRBJ2-1	-	TRBV5-1	-	CASSPGTRIEYQFF	TGCGCCAGCAGCCCCGGGACAAGGATAGAATACCAGTTCTTC
TRBJ2-3	-	TRBV7-2	-	CASSLGAGISTDTQYF	TGTGCCAGCAGCTTAGGGGCGGGGATCAGCACAGATACGCAGTATTTT